The 8 T cell receptor beta chains below come from one sample, sequenced in a study of regulatory T cells in long-lasting Graves disease. Arm-PCR with iRepertoire HTBI primers amplified the CDR3 regions for these TCR beta libraries. TCRdb re-derived calls from the multiplex PCR reads in MiXCR, one entry per CDR3 protein. The data show 350,000 to 500,000 distinct CDR3 sequences, 21% seen once. Time point reported: persistent/refractory GD, antithyroid drugs over 5 years with positive TRAb. PBMCs were the source of the RNA used for TCR sequencing. Material: peripheral blood mononuclear cells (PBMCs), obtained when the disease was refractory, from a patient treated with antithyroid drugs. These receptors originate from a female donor with Graves disease.

Many counts were recorded for this clonotype. The chain links TRBV2 to TRBJ1-4, with D unclear. Germline V gene lookup returns CDR1 SNHLY and CDR2 FYNNEI. This CDR3 spans 16 amino acids. The V end lost 6 bases, the J end lost 0 bases, and 14 bases lay between the germline ends. The CDR3 DNA reads as TGTGCCAGCAGGAGAAACGATATCGCAACTAATGAAAAACTGTTTTTT. It yields the protein CASRRNDIATNEKLFF.

This clonotype was seen only a few times. An end of the junction differs from the germline gene, which may be a read error. V is TRBV7-7 and J is TRBJ2-5; D uncertain. The germline CDR1 and CDR2 sequences are SSHAT and FNYEAQ (reference sequence). The CDR3 sequence is 12 residues long. CDR3 sequence (DNA): TGCGCCAGCAGCCCCTCGGCTGAGACCCAGTACTTC. It encodes CASSPSAETQYF.

This chain connects TRBV5-6 to TRBJ2-7, with TRBD1 identical over 8 bases. The germline V gene encodes CDR1 SGHDT and CDR2 YYEEEE. The CDR3 runs 15 residues. The J segment lost 2 bases and the V segment lost 3 bases, leaving 7 bases of the junction unmatched. Here the CDR3 DNA reads TGTGCCAGCAGCTCCCCGGGACAGGCCGCCTACGAGCAGTACTTC. As protein: CASSSPGQAAYEQYF.

The sample holds a few counts of this clonotype. The V and J genes are TRBV20-1 and TRBJ2-2; D ambiguous. V was cut by 5 bases and J by 0 bases, with 10 bases left in between. CDR3 size: 14 residues. Germline loops: CDR1 DFQATT, CDR2 SNEGSKA (reference sequence). This CDR3 reads CSAASRTNTGELFF. In nucleotides, the CDR3 is TGCAGTGCTGCCTCGAGAACGAACACCGGGGAGCTGTTTTTT.

In its sample, this clonotype was seen a few times. No conserved phenylalanine or tryptophan ends this CDR3, so it is likely a read error. The limits of the CDR3 on the DNA are not certain, so only TCRdb's listed CDR3 is given. This chain joins TRBV18 and TRBJ2-5; the table calls TRBD1, which could not be checked here. Germline CDR1 is KGHSH and CDR2 is LQKENI. Ends included, the CDR3 has 11 residues. CDR3 in amino acids: CASSLDREKAS.

This clonotype has a count of ten or more. The genes are TRBV30 and TRBJ1-1; D perhaps matches TRBD1 (5 bases). Trimming removed 0 bases at V and 4 bases at J, with 12 bases between. From germline, CDR1 is GTSNPN and CDR2 SVGIG (reference sequence). CDR3 size: 14 residues. CDR3 residues: CAWSVSREGTEAFF. The CDR3 DNA reads TGTGCCTGGAGTGTAAGCAGGGAGGGCACTGAAGCTTTCTTT.

The chain recombines TRBV3-1 with TRBJ2-1; TRBD1 is a possible D gene (6 bases). Trimming left V 4 bases short and J 2 bases short, with 15 bases between. Germline-derived CDR1 and CDR2 are LGHDT and YNNKEL (reference sequence). The CDR3 loop spans 16 amino acids. CDR3 DNA sequence: TGTGCCAGCAGCCTTAACGACGGGACAACCTACAATGAGCAGTTCTTC. Its protein is CASSLNDGTTYNEQFF.

The J gene is TRBJ2-7, the V gene TRBV14, with 10 nucleotides matching TRBD2. Germline V CDR1 and CDR2: SGHDN, FVKESK. The CDR3 covers 14 residues. After removal of 8 bases from V and 8 bases from J, the junction contained 12 bases not matched to a gene. The CDR3 protein is CASGRGLAGEQQYF. DNA of the CDR3: TGTGCCAGCGGCAGGGGGCTAGCGGGAGAGCAGCAGTACTTC.